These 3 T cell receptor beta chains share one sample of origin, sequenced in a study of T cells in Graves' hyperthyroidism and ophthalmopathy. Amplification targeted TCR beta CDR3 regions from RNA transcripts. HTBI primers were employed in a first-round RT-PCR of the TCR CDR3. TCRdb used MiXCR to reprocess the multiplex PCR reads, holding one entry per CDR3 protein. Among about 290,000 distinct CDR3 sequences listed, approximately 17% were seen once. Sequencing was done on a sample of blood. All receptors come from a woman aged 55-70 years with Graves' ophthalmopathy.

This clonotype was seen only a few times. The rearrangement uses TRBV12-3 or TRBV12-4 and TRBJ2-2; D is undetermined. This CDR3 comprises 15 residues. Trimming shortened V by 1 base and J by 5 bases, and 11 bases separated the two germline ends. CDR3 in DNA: TGTGCCAGCAGTTTAGGGGGTATGAGGACCGGGGAGCTGTTTTTT. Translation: CASSLGGMRTGELFF.

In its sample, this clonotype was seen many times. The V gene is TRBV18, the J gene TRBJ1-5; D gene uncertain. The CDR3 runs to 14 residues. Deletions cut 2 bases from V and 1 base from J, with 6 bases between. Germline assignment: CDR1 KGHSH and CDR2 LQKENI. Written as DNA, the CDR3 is TGTGCCAGCTCACCATCCCGCAGCAATCAGCCCCAGCATTTT. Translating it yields CASSPSRSNQPQHF.

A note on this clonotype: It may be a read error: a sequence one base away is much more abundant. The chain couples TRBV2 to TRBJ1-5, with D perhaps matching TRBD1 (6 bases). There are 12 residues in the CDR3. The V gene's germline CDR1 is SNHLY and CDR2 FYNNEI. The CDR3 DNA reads TGTGTCAGCAGAGGGGGACTCCAGCCCCAGCATTTT. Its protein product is CVSRGGLQPQHF. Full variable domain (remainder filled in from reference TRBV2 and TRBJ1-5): EPEVTQTPSHQVTQMGQEVILRCVPISNHLYFYWYRQILGQKVEFLVSFYNNEISEKSEIFDDQFSVERPDGSNFTLKIRSTKLEDSAMYFCVSRGGLQPQHFGDGTRLSIL.